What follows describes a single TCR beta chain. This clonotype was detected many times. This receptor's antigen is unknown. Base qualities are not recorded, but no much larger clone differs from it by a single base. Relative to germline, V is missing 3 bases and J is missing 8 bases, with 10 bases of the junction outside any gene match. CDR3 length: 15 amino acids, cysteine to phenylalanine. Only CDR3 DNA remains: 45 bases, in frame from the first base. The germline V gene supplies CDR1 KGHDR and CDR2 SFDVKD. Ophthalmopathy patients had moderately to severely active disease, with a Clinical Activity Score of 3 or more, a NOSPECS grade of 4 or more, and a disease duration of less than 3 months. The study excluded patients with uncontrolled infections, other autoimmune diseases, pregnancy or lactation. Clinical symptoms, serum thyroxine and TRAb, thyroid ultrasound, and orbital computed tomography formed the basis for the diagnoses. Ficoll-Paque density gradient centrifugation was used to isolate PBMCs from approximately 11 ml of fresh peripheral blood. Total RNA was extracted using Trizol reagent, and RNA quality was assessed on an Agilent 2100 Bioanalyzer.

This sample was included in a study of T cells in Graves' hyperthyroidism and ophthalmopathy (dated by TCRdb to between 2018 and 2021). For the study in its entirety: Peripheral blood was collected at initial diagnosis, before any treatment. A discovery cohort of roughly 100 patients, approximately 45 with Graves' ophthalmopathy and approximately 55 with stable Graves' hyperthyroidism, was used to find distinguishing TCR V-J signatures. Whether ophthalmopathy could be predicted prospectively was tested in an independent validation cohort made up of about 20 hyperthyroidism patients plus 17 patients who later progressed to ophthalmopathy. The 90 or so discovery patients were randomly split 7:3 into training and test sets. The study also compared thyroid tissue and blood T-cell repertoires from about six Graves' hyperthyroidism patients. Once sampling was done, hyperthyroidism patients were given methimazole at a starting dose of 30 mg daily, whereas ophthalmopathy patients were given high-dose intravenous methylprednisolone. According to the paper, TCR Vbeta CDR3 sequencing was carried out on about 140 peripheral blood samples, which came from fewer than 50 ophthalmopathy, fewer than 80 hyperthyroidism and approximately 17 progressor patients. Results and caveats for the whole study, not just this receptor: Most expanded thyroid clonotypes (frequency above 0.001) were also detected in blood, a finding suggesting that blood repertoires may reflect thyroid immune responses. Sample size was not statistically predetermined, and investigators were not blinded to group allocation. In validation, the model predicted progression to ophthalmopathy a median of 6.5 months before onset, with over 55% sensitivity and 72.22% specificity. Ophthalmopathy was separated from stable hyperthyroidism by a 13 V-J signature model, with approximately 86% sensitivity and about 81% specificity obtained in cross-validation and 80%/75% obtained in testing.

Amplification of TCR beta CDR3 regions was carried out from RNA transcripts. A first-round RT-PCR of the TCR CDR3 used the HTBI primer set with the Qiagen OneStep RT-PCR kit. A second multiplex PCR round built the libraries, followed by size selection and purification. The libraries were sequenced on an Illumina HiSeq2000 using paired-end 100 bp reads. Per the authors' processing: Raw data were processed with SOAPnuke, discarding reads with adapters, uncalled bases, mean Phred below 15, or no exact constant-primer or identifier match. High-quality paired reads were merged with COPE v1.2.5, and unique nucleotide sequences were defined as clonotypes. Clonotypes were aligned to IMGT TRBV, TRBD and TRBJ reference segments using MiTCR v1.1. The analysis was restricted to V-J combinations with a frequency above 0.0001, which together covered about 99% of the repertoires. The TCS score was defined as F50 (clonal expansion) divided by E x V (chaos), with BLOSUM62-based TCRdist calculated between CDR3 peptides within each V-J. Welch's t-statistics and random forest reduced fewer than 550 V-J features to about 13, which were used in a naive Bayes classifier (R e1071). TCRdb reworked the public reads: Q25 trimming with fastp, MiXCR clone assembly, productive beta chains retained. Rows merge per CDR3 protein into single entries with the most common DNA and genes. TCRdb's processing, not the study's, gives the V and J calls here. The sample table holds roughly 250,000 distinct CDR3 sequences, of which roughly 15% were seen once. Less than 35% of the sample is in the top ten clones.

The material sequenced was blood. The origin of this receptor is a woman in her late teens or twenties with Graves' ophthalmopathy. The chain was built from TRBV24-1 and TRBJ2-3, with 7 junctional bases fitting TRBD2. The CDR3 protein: CATSDQRTRLGTQYF. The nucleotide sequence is TGTGCCACCAGTGATCAACGGACTAGGCTGGGTACGCAGTATTTT.